This T cell receptor (beta chain) was captured in a study of blood T cell repertoires in COVID-19 (TCRdb year 2020). In terms of the full investigation: The collaborator samples originated in the United States, Italy and Spain and spanned the acute and convalescent phases of COVID-19. Samples were obtained from the ongoing ImmuneRACE study (first 160 participants) and from some 1,200 subjects provided by 6 global collaborators. Sample metadata almost always included a de-identified subject ID, COVID-19 status, age in years and sex. The material from the prospective study consisted of cDNA or gDNA derived from T cells, B-cell-depleted T cells, or PBMCs. The dataset comprised deeply sampled blood TCRbeta repertoires from subjects exposed to, actively infected with, or recovered from COVID-19. The repertoires were made available in a free public database intended to serve as a resource for research on the immune response to SARS-CoV-2. Where HLA class I and class II types were available, the types were taken from metadata supplied by the sample provider, not from assay-based typing. Study-level results and caveats: The amount of clinical and demographic metadata varied by source and participant and was provided uncurated.

Participants in the prospective study were enrolled through a virtual design, were aged roughly 18 to 95 years, and lived in roughly 24 United States geographic areas. To assign participants to cohorts, the prospective study relied on clinical history that participants themselves reported in a screening survey and a study questionnaire. Recovered participants in ImmuneRACE Cohort 3 were defined as having two consecutive negative NP/OP PCR tests, clearance from a healthcare professional, or resolution of symptoms. In the prospective study, whole blood, serum and a nasopharyngeal or oropharyngeal swab were collected from each participant by mobile phlebotomists. Prospective study participants could optionally give additional blood draws and questionnaires over an approximately two-month period. Before DNA extraction, prospective study blood samples were shipped either frozen or at room temperature.

The CDR3 covers 15 residues, taking in both the cysteine and the phenylalanine. Solely the CDR3 DNA is kept, with 45 bases framed from the first base. Per the germline V gene (reference sequence), LGHDT is the CDR1 and YNNKEL is the CDR2. V loses 0 bases, J loses 0 bases, and the germline ends lie 8 bases apart. TCRbeta CDR3 regions were amplified from genomic DNA using the immunoSEQ Assay, a bias-controlled multiplex PCR. The original pipeline was this. The number of nucleated cells in each sample was estimated from the amplification of reference gene primers within the assay. Sequence reads were collapsed and filtered to measure the absolute abundance of every unique TCRbeta CDR3 rearrangement. For each sample, productive Simpson clonality was calculated by taking the square root of Simpson's diversity index across productive rearrangements. Held by TCRdb, this immuneACCESS table contains in-frame sequences only and omits some clones. Under half of the omission traces to an unresolved V gene where checked; the cause of the rest is unknown. V and J calls and clone size follow that table, whereas D and trimming were derived from the DNA. Counted in this sample were some 250,000 clones; around 85% of them appeared once. Of the sample, 1.5% to 2% falls within the top ten clones.

With regard to this clone: What this receptor recognizes is not known. No base quality information exists; no much larger clone differs at one position.

Rearrangement joined TRBV3-1 (or the pseudogene TRBV3-2) to TRBJ1-1; TRBD1 is a possible D gene, resting on 5 matching bases. The TCR originated in a woman between 45 and 65 years old who had recovered from COVID-19. Sample: PBMCs or T cells enriched from blood (not recorded which). The CDR3 corresponds to CASSQEKGMNTEAFF. The sequenced DNA: TGTGCCAGCAGCCAAGAAAAGGGGATGAACACTGAAGCTTTCTTT.